This is a list of T cell receptor beta chains from one sample in a study of vaccination effects on CD4 cells after COVID-19. Their antigens remain unidentified. The table came from immunoSEQ multiplex PCR; TCRdb's copy has only in-frame clones and leaves some out. The table has 20,000 to 30,000 clones, 73% seen once. The source was CD4+ T cells from PBMCs cultured with SARS-CoV-2 spike peptides, collected before COVID-19 vaccination. These receptors originate from a human donor who received a COVID-19 vaccine. Each CDR3 is given with its conserved first and last residue. Each record gives: D gene, J gene, V gene, clone size, CDR3 DNA, CDR3 protein. The D gene is left open where the match is weak. Size is stated for part of the rows, as once, few or many counts, or as a class when the clone is expanded.

D: TRBD2
J: TRBJ2-3
V: TRBV4-2
size: once
DNA: TGTGCCAGCAGCCAAGAAGGCGGGAGGACTACAGATACGCAGTATTTT
CDR3: CASSQEGGRTTDTQYF

D: TRBD1
J: TRBJ1-1
V: TRBV6-1
size: -
DNA: TGTGCCAGCAGTGAAGGGACAGGGTACGCTGAAGCTTTCTTT
CDR3: CASSEGTGYAEAFF

D: -
J: TRBJ2-2
V: TRBV5-8
size: few
DNA: TGTGCCAGCACCCAGGGGCGGGCGGCGAACACCGGGGAGCTGTTTTTT
CDR3: CASTQGRAANTGELFF

D: -
J: TRBJ2-5
V: TRBV18
size: -
DNA: TGTGCCAGCTCACCGACGGTCGGGGAGACCCAGTACTTC
CDR3: CASSPTVGETQYF

D: -
J: TRBJ2-2
V: TRBV3-1/TRBV3-2
size: large
DNA: TGTGCCAGCAGCCAAGATTGGGCCACCGGGGAGCTGTTTTTT
CDR3: CASSQDWATGELFF

D: TRBD1
J: TRBJ1-2
V: TRBV6-5
size: once
DNA: TGTGCCAGCAGTTACTCGACAGGGGGCTATGGCTACACCTTC
CDR3: CASSYSTGGYGYTF

D: -
J: TRBJ1-4
V: TRBV19
size: -
DNA: TGTGCCAGCCAAGGGGGGACGGTAACTAATGAAAAACTGTTTTTT
CDR3: CASQGGTVTNEKLFF

D: -
J: TRBJ1-1
V: TRBV15
size: -
DNA: TGTGCCACCAGCAACGACCAGGGGAGGGCTTTCTTT
CDR3: CATSNDQGRAFF

D: TRBD1
J: TRBJ1-1
V: TRBV20-1
size: -
DNA: TGCAGTGCTAGTAAATATTTGAAGGGACAGTACATGAACACTGAAGCTTTCTTT
CDR3: CSASKYLKGQYMNTEAFF

D: -
J: TRBJ2-5
V: TRBV5-5
size: -
DNA: TGTGCCAGCAGCTTGCAAGATCAAGAGACCCAGTACTTC
CDR3: CASSLQDQETQYF

D: TRBD1
J: TRBJ1-4
V: TRBV4-1
size: -
DNA: TGCGCCAGCAGCCAACCAGCTCAGGGGGGTAATGAAAAACTGTTTTTT
CDR3: CASSQPAQGGNEKLFF

D: -
J: TRBJ1-5
V: TRBV19
size: -
DNA: TGTGCCAGTAGTATAGACAAAGGCCCCTGGGGACAGCCCCAGCATTTT
CDR3: CASSIDKGPWGQPQHF

D: TRBD2
J: TRBJ2-3
V: TRBV5-1
size: -
DNA: TGCGCCAGCAGCTTGACGATAGCGGGGAGCACAGATACGCAGTATTTT
CDR3: CASSLTIAGSTDTQYF

D: -
J: TRBJ2-3
V: TRBV18
size: once
DNA: TGTGCCAGCTCACCCCATAGGAATACGCAGTATTTT
CDR3: CASSPHRNTQYF

D: TRBD2
J: TRBJ2-3
V: TRBV24-1
size: once
DNA: TGTGCCACCGGACCCGGGGGGGCGATTTTTACGCAGTATTTT
CDR3: CATGPGGAIFTQYF

D: TRBD1
J: TRBJ1-2
V: TRBV19
size: -
DNA: TGTGCCAGTAGTAGCGCGACAGGGACTAACTATGGCTACACCTTC
CDR3: CASSSATGTNYGYTF

D: -
J: TRBJ2-1
V: TRBV3-1/TRBV3-2
size: -
DNA: TGTGCCAGCACGGAAGGTCTAAGCTCCTACAATGAGCAGTTCTTC
CDR3: CASTEGLSSYNEQFF

D: -
J: TRBJ1-5
V: TRBV19
size: -
DNA: TGTGCCAGTAGAAGACAACCGGGGCTTAGCAATCAGCCCCAGCATTTT
CDR3: CASRRQPGLSNQPQHF

D: -
J: TRBJ1-1
V: TRBV6-5
size: -
DNA: TGTGCCAGCAGTTACCGGACAGAGGTCGCTGAAGCTTTCTTT
CDR3: CASSYRTEVAEAFF

D: TRBD1
J: TRBJ1-3
V: TRBV5-5
size: -
DNA: TGTGCCAGCAGCCTAGACAGGGCGTTCTCTGGAAACACCATATATTTT
CDR3: CASSLDRAFSGNTIYF

D: -
J: TRBJ2-3
V: TRBV27
size: -
DNA: TGTGCCAGCAGTTCTCAATGGGATACGCAGTATTTT
CDR3: CASSSQWDTQYF

D: -
J: TRBJ1-4
V: TRBV18
size: -
DNA: TGTGCCAGCTCACCACAATCCAGGTTCAATGAAAAACTGTTTTTT
CDR3: CASSPQSRFNEKLFF

D: TRBD2
J: TRBJ2-1
V: TRBV7-9
size: -
DNA: TGTGCCAGCAGCTTAGTAGGTGGGAGGGGATCCTACAATGAGCAGTTCTTC
CDR3: CASSLVGGRGSYNEQFF

D: -
J: TRBJ1-2
V: TRBV6-4
size: -
DNA: TGTGCCAGCAGTGGGACATCCTATGGCTACACCTTC
CDR3: CASSGTSYGYTF

D: -
J: TRBJ1-3
V: TRBV5-1
size: few
DNA: TGCGCCAGCAGCTTGGAATCGGGGATCGCTGGAAACACCATATATTTT
CDR3: CASSLESGIAGNTIYF

D: TRBD1
J: TRBJ1-4
V: TRBV7-9
size: few
DNA: TGTGCCAGCAGTCGAACTCAGGGGGTAGAGGAAAAACTGTTTTTT
CDR3: CASSRTQGVEEKLFF

D: -
J: TRBJ1-2
V: TRBV28
size: -
DNA: TGTGCCAGCAGTGCTCAGACCTATGGCTACACCTTC
CDR3: CASSAQTYGYTF

D: -
J: TRBJ1-2
V: TRBV9
size: -
DNA: TGTGCCAGCAGCCTCAGTGGTTCGGGGGCGACTAACTATGGCTACACCTTC
CDR3: CASSLSGSGATNYGYTF

D: TRBD2
J: TRBJ2-1
V: TRBV7-2
size: -
DNA: TGTGCCAGCAGCTTAGTGGGAGGGGCGGGAGGGCCCCAGTATGAGCAGTTCTTC
CDR3: CASSLVGGAGGPQYEQFF

D: -
J: TRBJ1-6
V: TRBV5-1
size: once
DNA: TGCGCCAGCAGCTTGGGGCCGGGCTATAATTCACCCCTCCACTTT
CDR3: CASSLGPGYNSPLHF

D: -
J: TRBJ2-2
V: TRBV6-5
size: once
DNA: TGTGCCAGCAGTTACTCCACACAGGGTGACACCGGGGAGCTGTTTTTT
CDR3: CASSYSTQGDTGELFF

D: -
J: TRBJ2-5
V: TRBV6-5
size: -
DNA: TGTGCCAGCAGTTACCAGGGCCAAGAGACCCAGTACTTC
CDR3: CASSYQGQETQYF

D: -
J: TRBJ1-6
V: TRBV14
size: -
DNA: TGTGCCAGCAGCCAAGACGGGGGGCGCGTCTCACCCCTCCACTTT
CDR3: CASSQDGGRVSPLHF